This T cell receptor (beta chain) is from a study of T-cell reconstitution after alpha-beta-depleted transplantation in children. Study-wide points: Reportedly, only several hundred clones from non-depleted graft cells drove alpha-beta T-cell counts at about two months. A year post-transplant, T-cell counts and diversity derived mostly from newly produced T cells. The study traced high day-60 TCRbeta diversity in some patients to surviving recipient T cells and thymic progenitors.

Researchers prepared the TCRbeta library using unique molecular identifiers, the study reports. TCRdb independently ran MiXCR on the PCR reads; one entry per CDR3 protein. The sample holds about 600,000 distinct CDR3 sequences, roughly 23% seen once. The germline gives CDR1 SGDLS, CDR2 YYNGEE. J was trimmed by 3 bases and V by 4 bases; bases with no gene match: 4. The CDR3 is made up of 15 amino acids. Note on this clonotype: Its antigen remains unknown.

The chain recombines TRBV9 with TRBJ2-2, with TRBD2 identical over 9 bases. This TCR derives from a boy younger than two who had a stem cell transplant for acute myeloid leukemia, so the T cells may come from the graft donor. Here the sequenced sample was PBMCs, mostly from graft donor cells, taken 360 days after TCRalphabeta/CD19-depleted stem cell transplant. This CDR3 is CASSQGLAYTGELFF. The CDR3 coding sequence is TGTGCCAGCAGCCAGGGACTAGCCTACACCGGGGAGCTGTTTTTT.